The T cell receptor (beta chain) described here comes from a study of post-analysis software for immune sequencing data. The authors incorporated unique molecular identifiers into the TCR beta cDNA libraries. T cells numbering roughly 0.85 to 11 million gave rise to about 490,000 cDNA molecules. TCRdb re-called the PCR reads with MiXCR, one entry per CDR3 protein. The repertoire consists of 700,000 to 900,000 distinct CDR3 sequences, with roughly 46% occurring once and the leading ten covering roughly 4.9%. There are 14 residues in the CDR3. V lost 6 bases, J lost 0 bases, and 4 bases stayed unmatched. Of note for this clonotype: Its antigen is as yet unknown.

Study results and limitations: Clustering by F measure revealed strong co-clustering among samples prepared together in one batch. Controls significantly exceeded multiple sclerosis patients in normalized Chao1 diversity. In patients, about 5 TRBV segments were more frequent than in controls, with TRBV5-6, TRBV5-1 and TRBV20-1 among them.

Sample: blood. The sequence was collected from a girl between 5 and 17 years old with multiple sclerosis. The chain is built from TRBV12-3 or TRBV12-4 and TRBJ2-7, with 8 nucleotides matching TRBD2. The CDR3 here is CASSGRGFSYEQYF. The CDR3 DNA follows: TGTGCCAGCAGCGGGAGGGGGTTCTCCTACGAGCAGTACTTC.